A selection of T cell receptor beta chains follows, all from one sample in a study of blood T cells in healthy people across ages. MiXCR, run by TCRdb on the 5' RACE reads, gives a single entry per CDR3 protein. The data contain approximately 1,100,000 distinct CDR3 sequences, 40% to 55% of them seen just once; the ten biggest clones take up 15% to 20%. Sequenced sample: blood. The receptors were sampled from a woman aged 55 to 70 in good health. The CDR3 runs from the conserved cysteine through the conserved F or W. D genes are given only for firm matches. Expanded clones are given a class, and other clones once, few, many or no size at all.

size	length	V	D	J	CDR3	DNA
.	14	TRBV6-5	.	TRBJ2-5	CASRQSGGRETQYF	TGTGCCAGCAGACAATCCGGAGGAAGGGAGACCCAGTACTTC
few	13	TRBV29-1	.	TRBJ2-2	CSVDSGNTGELFF	TGCAGCGTCGATAGCGGGAACACCGGGGAGCTGTTTTTT
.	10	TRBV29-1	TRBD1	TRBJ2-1	CSVEGQEQFF	TGCAGCGTTGAGGGACAGGAGCAGTTCTTC
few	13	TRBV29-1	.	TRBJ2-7	CSVYIGNSYEQYF	TGCAGCGTCTACATCGGCAACTCCTACGAGCAGTACTTC
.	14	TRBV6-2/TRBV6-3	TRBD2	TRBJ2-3	CASSAGLAGGTQYF	TGTGCCAGCAGTGCGGGACTAGCGGGAGGTACGCAGTATTTT
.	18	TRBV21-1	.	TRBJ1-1	CVSSKNPGGKGMNTEAFF	TGTGTCAGCAGCAAAAATCCAGGGGGCAAGGGGATGAACACTGAAGCTTTCTTT
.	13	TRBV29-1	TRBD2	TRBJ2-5	CSVPAGVLETQYF	TGCAGCGTACCAGCGGGAGTTCTGGAGACCCAGTACTTC
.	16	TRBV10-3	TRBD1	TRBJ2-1	CAISESTGRGRNEQFF	TGTGCCATCAGTGAGTCGACAGGGCGCGGTAGGAATGAGCAGTTCTTC
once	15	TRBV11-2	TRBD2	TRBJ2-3	CASSQTSGSWNTQYF	TGTGCCAGCAGCCAGACTAGCGGGAGCTGGAATACGCAGTATTTT
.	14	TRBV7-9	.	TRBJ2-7	CASRPGQTLYEQYF	TGTGCCAGCAGGCCGGGCCAGACCCTCTACGAGCAGTACTTC
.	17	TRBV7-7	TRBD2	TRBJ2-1	CASSLEVGGRSYNEQFF	TGTGCCAGCAGCTTAGAGGTCGGCGGGAGGTCTTACAATGAGCAGTTCTTC
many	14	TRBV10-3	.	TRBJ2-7	CAISESLDSYEQYF	TGTGCCATCAGTGAGTCGTTGGATTCCTACGAGCAGTACTTC
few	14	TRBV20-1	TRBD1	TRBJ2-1	CSAQTGGSYNEQFF	TGCAGTGCGCAGACAGGGGGGTCCTACAATGAGCAGTTCTTC
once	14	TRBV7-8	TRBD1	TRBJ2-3	CASSSTDRADTQYF	TGTGCCAGCAGCTCTACTGACAGGGCAGATACGCAGTATTTT
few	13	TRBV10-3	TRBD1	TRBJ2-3	CAIRDSNTDTQYF	TGTGCCATCCGGGACAGCAACACAGATACGCAGTATTTT
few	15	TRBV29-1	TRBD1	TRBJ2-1	CSFENRDRGINEQFF	TGCAGCTTTGAGAATCGGGACAGGGGTATCAATGAGCAGTTCTTC
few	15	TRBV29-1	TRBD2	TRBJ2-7	CSVAGTSGRNYEQYF	TGCAGCGTTGCCGGGACTAGCGGGAGAAATTACGAGCAGTACTTC
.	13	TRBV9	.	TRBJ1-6	CASSVAHNSPLHF	TGTGCCAGCAGCGTTGCCCATAATTCACCCCTCCACTTT
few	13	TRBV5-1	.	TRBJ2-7	CASSSDGPYEQYF	TGCGCCAGCAGCTCGGACGGTCCCTACGAGCAGTACTTC
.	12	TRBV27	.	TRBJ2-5	CAGSLGVGEQYF	TGTGCCGGCAGTTTAGGTGTGGGGGAGCAGTACTTC
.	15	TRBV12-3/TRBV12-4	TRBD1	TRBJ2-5	CASSPDRGYQETQYF	TGTGCCAGCAGTCCTGACAGGGGGTACCAAGAGACCCAGTACTTC
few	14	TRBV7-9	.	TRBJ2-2	CASSLDVNTGELFF	TGTGCCAGCAGCTTAGATGTGAACACCGGGGAGCTGTTTTTT
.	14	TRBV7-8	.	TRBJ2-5	CASSYQGQKETQYF	TGTGCCAGCAGCTATCAGGGACAAAAAGAGACCCAGTACTTC
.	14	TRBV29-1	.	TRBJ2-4	CSVVWGMAKNIQYF	TGCAGCGTTGTTTGGGGCATGGCCAAAAACATTCAGTACTTC
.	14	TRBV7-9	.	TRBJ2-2	CASRGLTNTGELFF	TGTGCCAGCAGGGGACTGACGAACACCGGGGAGCTGTTTTTT
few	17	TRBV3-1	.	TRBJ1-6	CASSHSRSSSYNSPLHF	TGTGCCAGCAGCCATTCGAGGAGCAGCTCCTATAATTCACCCCTCCACTTT
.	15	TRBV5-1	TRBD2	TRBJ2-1	CASSSRAGGSNEQFF	TGCGCCAGCAGCTCGAGGGCGGGAGGTTCGAATGAGCAGTTCTTC
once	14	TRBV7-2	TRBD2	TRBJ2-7	CASSFWTSGYEQYF	TGTGCCAGCAGCTTTTGGACTAGCGGCTACGAGCAGTACTTC
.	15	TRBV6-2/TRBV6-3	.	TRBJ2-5	CASSFLVGGGETQYF	TGTGCCAGCAGTTTTTTGGTAGGGGGTGGAGAGACCCAGTACTTC
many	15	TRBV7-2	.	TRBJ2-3	CASSLVGTSTDTQYF	TGTGCCAGCAGCTTAGTTGGGACAAGCACAGATACGCAGTATTTT
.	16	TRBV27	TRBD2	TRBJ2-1	CASSSPPGLAGVEQFF	TGTGCCAGCAGTTCCCCCCCCGGTTTAGCGGGAGTCGAGCAGTTCTTC